This T cell receptor (beta chain) comes out of a study of T-cell memory formation after mild COVID-19. Overall study: Most TCR clusters belonged to a single donor.

V was trimmed by 4 bases and J by 7 bases, leaving 15 bases between them. The CDR3 is made up of 14 amino acids. Per the germline V gene, CDR1 is SGHKS and CDR2 is YYEKEE (reference sequence). TCRdb independently ran MiXCR on the 5' RACE reads; one entry per CDR3 protein. The table lists 470,000 or so distinct CDR3 sequences, around 20% of them singletons, with roughly 8.4% in the top ten. Sequencing was carried out using PBMCs or a T cell subset sorted from them (not recorded which). This TCR derives from an adult woman who had mild COVID-19 (a few samples of this study predate the infection). Cell type and time point are not known. This chain joins TRBV5-5 and TRBJ1-5; D uncertain. The CDR3 bases are TGTGCCAGCAGCCTGTCCGGGAGCGGGCAGCCCCAGCATTTT. It yields the protein CASSLSGSGQPQHF. The variable domain in full, completed from reference TRBV5-5 and TRBJ1-5, reads DAGVTQSPTHLIKTRGQQVTLRCSPISGHKSVSWYQQVLGQGPQFIFQYYEKEERGRGNFPDRFSARQFPNYSSELNVNALLLGDSALYLCASSLSGSGQPQHFGDGTRLSIL.